This T cell receptor beta chain derives from a study of blood T cell repertoires in COVID-19. Study background: Acute and convalescent COVID-19 samples came from the United States, Italy and Spain. The cDNA or gDNA used as material had been derived from T cells, B-cell-depleted T cells, or PBMCs.

V lost 5 bases to trimming and J lost 7 bases; unmatched junction nucleotides: 9. The CDR3 covers 14 residues. Germline assignment: CDR1 SGHTS and CDR2 YDEGEE. In the original analysis: Reference gene primer amplification yielded estimated nucleated cell counts. Clones were sequenced by immunoSEQ multiplex PCR, and TCRdb holds only the in-frame ones, with some missing. The V and J calls and clone size are taken from that table; D and trimming were inferred from the DNA. The sample has over 85,000 clones, around 68% seen once. Sequenced: peripheral blood. The chain recombines TRBV5-8 with TRBJ2-5, with 9 bases that match TRBD1. This TCR derives from a woman aged 60-75 years with acute or convalescent COVID-19. CDR3 residues: CASRPPGQGGTQYF. CDR3 DNA sequence: TGTGCCAGCAGACCACCGGGACAGGGAGGGACCCAGTACTTC. The full variable domain, with the rest looked up from reference TRBV5-8 and TRBJ2-5, is EAGVTQSPTHLIKTRGQQATLRCSPISGHTSVYWYQQALGLGLQFLLWYDEGEERNRGNFPPRFSGRQFPNYSSELNVNALELEDSALYLCASRPPGQGGTQYFGPGTRLLVL.